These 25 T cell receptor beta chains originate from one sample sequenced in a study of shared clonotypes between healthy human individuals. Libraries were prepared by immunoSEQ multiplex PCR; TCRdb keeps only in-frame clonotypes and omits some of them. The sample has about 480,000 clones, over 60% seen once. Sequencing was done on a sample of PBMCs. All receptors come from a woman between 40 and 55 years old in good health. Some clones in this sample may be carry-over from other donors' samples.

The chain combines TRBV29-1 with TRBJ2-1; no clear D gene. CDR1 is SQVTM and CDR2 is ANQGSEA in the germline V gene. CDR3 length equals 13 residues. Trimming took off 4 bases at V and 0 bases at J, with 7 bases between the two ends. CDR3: CSVGHSSYNEQFF. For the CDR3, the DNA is TGCAGCGTTGGCCATAGCTCCTACAATGAGCAGTTCTTC.

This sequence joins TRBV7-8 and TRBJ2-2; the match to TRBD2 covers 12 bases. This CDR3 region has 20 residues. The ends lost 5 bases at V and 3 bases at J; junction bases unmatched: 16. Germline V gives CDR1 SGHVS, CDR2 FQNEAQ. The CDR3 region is CASSPPFGLAGLRYTGELFF. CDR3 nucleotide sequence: TGTGCCAGCAGCCCCCCGTTCGGACTAGCGGGATTACGTTACACCGGGGAGCTGTTTTTT.

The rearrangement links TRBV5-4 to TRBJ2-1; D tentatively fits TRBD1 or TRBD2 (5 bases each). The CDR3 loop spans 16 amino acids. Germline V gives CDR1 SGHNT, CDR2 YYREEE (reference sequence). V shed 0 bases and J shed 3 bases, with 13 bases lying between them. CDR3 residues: CASSLGGRMIYNEQFF. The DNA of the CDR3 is TGTGCCAGCAGCTTGGGGGGGAGAATGATCTACAATGAGCAGTTCTTC.

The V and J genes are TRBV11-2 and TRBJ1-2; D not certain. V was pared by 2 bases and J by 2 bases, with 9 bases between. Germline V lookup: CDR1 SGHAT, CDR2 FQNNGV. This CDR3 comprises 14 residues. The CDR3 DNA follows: TGTGCCAGCAGCTTACAGCGGACGAACTATGGCTACACCTTC. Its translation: CASSLQRTNYGYTF. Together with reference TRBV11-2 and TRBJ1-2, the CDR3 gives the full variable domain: EAGVAQSPRYKIIEKRQSVAFWCNPISGHATLYWYQQILGQGPKLLIQFQNNGVVDDSQLPKDRFSAERLKGVDSTLKIQPAKLEDSAVYLCASSLQRTNYGYTFGSGTRLTVV.

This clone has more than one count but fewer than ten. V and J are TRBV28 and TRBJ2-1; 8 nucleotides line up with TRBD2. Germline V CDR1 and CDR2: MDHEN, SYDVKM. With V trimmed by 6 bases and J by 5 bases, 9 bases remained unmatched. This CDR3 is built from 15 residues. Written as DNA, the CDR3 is TGTGCCAGCAGCAGAAGCGGGAGTAGGAACAATGAGCAGTTCTTC. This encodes CASSRSGSRNNEQFF.

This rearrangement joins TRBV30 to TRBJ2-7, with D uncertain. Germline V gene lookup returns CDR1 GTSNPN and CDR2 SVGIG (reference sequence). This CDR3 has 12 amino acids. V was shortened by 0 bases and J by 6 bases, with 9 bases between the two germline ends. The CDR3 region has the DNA TGTGCCTGGAGTGTGGGTCCGGGCGAGCAGTACTTC. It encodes CAWSVGPGEQYF. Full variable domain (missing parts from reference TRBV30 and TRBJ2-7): SQTIHQWPATLVQPVGSPLSLECTVEGTSNPNLYWYRQAAGRGLQLLFYSVGIGQISSEVPQNLSASRPQDRQFILSSKKLLLSDSGFYLCAWSVGPGEQYFGPGTRLTVT.

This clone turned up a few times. CDR3 sequence (DNA): TGTGCCAGCAGGGGACAGAACAATCAGCCCCAGCATTTT. Its protein is CASRGQNNQPQHF. The V gene is TRBV7-2, the J gene TRBJ1-5, with 7 nucleotides matching TRBD1. The V gene end was trimmed by 6 bases and the J gene end by 3 bases; junction bases not matched to a gene: 2. The CDR3 spans 13 residues. Per germline, CDR1 SGHTA and CDR2 FQGNSA.

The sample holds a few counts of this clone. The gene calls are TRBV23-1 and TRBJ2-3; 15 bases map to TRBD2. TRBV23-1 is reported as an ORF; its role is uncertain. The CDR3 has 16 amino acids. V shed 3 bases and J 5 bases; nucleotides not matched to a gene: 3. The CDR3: CASSHGLAGGRDTQYF. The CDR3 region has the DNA TGCGCCAGCAGTCACGGACTAGCGGGAGGGCGAGATACGCAGTATTTT.

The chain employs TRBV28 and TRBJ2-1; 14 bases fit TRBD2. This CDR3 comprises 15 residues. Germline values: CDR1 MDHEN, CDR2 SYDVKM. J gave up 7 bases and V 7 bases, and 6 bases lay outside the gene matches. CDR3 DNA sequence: TGTGCCAGCACCTCGGGGACTAGCGGGAGAAATGAGCAGTTCTTC. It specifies CASTSGTSGRNEQFF.

The CDR3 coding sequence is TGTGCCAGCAGTGAACCCCCCAATGAGACCCAGTACTTC. The encoded protein is CASSEPPNETQYF. The chain joins TRBV2 to TRBJ2-5; no reliable D call. Per germline, CDR1 SNHLY and CDR2 FYNNEI. Trimming removed 2 bases from V and 5 bases from J, with 9 bases in between. The CDR3 totals 13 residues.

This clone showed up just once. The CDR3 protein is CASSIDHSGNIQYF. As DNA, the CDR3 is TGTGCCAGTAGTATAGATCATAGCGGAAACATTCAGTACTTC. The chain is built from TRBV19 and TRBJ2-4; D is perhaps TRBD2 (6 bases). V lost 0 bases and J lost 6, with 9 bases in between. The germline V gene encodes CDR1 LNHDA and CDR2 SQIVND (reference sequence). The CDR3 length is 14 residues.

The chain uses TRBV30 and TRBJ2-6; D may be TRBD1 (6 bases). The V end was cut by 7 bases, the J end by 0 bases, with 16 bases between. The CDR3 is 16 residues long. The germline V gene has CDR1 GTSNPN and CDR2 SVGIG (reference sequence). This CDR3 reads CASHRTARSGANVLTF. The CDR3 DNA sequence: TGTGCCTCCCATAGGACAGCACGCTCTGGGGCCAACGTCCTGACTTTC.

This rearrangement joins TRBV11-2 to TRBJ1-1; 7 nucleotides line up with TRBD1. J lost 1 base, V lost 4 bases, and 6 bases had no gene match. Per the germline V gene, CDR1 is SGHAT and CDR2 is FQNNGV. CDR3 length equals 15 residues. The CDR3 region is CASSYNRGGNTEAFF. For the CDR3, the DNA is TGTGCCAGCAGCTACAACAGGGGAGGGAACACTGAAGCTTTCTTT.

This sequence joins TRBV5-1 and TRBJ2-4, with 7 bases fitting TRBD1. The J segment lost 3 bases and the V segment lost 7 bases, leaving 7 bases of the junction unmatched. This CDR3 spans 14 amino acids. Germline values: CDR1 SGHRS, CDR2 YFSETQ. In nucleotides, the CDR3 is TGCGCCAGCGCGCCGGGACAGCTCAAAAACATTCAGTACTTC. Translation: CASAPGQLKNIQYF. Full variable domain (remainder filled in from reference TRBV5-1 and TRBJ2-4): KAGVTQTPRYLIKTRGQQVTLSCSPISGHRSVSWYQQTPGQGLQFLFEYFSETQRNKGNFPGRFSGRQFSNSRSEMNVSTLELGDSALYLCASAPGQLKNIQYFGAGTRLSVL.

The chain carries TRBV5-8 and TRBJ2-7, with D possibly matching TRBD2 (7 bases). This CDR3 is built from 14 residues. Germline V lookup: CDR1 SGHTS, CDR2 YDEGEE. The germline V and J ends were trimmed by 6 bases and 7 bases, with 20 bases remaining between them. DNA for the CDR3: TGTGCCAGCACCCGAGGCGGGGGCCGCGTGGAGCAGTACTTC. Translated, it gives CASTRGGGRVEQYF.

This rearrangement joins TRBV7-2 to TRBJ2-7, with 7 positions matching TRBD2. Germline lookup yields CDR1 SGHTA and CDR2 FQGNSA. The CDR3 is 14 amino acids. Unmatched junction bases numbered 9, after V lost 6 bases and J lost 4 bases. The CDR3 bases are TGTGCCAGCAGGGGGGGAGCGGGAAGGTACGAGCAGTACTTC. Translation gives CASRGGAGRYEQYF.

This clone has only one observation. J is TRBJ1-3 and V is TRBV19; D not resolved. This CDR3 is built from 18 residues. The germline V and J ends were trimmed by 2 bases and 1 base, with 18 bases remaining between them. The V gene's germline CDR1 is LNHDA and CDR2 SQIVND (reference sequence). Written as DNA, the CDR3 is TGTGCCAGTAGTATAACCGTGGCAGGCATTCGGTCTGGAAACACCATATATTTT. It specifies CASSITVAGIRSGNTIYF.

The CDR3: CSVTVGEKLFF. The CDR3 DNA reads as TGCAGCGTTACAGTTGGGGAAAAACTGTTTTTT. The chain has TRBV29-1 and TRBJ1-4; D gene ambiguous. Trimming cost V 5 bases and J 8 bases, with 9 bases left between them. In germline, CDR1 is SQVTM, CDR2 ANQGSEA. The CDR3 covers 11 residues.

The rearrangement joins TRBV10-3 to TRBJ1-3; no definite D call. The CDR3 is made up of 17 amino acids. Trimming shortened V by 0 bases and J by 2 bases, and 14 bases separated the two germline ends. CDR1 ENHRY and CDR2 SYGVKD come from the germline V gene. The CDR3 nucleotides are TGTGCCATCAGTGAGTCGATGCCAGGTCAGACTGGAAACACCATATATTTT. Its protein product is CAISESMPGQTGNTIYF.

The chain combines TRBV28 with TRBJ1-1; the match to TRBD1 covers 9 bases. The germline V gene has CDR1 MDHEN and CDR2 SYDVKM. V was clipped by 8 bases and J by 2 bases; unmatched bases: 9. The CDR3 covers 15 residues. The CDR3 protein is CASPPGTGINTEAFF. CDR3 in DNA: TGTGCCAGCCCCCCCGGGACAGGGATAAACACTGAAGCTTTCTTT.

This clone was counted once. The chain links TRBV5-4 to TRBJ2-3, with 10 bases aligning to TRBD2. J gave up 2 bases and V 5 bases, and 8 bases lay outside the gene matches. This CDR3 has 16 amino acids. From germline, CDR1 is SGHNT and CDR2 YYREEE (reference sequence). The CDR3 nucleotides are TGTGCCAGCAGACGGGGTGGGACTAGCGACACAGATACGCAGTATTTT. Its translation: CASRRGGTSDTDTQYF.

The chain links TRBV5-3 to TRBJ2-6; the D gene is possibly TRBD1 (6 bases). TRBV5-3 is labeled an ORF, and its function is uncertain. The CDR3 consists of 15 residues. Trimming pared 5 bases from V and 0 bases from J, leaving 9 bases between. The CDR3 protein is CARRLGGSGANVLTF. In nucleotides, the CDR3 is TGTGCCAGAAGATTAGGGGGCTCTGGGGCCAACGTCCTGACTTTC.

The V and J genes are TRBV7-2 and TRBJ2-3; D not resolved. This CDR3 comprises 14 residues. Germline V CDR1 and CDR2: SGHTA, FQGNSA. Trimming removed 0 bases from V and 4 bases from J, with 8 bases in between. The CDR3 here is CASSLASSSDTQYF. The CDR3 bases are TGTGCCAGCAGCTTAGCGTCTAGTTCAGATACGCAGTATTTT.

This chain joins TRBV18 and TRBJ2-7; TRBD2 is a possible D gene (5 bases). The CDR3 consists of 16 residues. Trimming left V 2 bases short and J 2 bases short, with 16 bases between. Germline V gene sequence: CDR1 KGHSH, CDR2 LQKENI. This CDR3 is CASSPYTATGAYEQYF. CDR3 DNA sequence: TGTGCCAGCTCACCATATACAGCCACCGGGGCCTACGAGCAGTACTTC. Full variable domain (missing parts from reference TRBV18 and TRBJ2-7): NAGVMQNPRHLVRRRGQEARLRCSPMKGHSHVYWYRQLPEEGLKFMVYLQKENIIDESGMPKERFSAEFPKEGPSILRIQQVVRGDSAAYFCASSPYTATGAYEQYFGPGTRLTVT.

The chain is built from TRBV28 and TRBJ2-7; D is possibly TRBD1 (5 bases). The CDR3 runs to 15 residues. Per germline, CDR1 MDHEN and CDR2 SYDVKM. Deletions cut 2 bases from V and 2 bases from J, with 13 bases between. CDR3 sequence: CASSLKGRFPYEQYF. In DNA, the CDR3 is TGTGCCAGCAGTTTAAAGGGGCGGTTCCCCTACGAGCAGTACTTC.